The 3 T cell receptor beta chains below come from one sample, sequenced in a study of shared clonotypes between healthy human individuals. Measured with immunoSEQ multiplex PCR; TCRdb has only the in-frame clones, and not every one. This table has some 490,000 clones, 81% appearing once. Material for sequencing was PBMCs. The source is a woman between 40 and 55 years old in good health. Some clones in this sample may be carry-over from other donors' samples.

The chain combines TRBV28 with TRBJ2-1; D is perhaps TRBD2 (6 bases). The germline V gene has CDR1 MDHEN and CDR2 SYDVKM. V lost 7 bases to trimming and J lost 12 bases, with 19 bases between them. The length of the CDR3 is 13 residues. The CDR3 protein is CASTTPRRGRQFF. The CDR3 DNA reads TGTGCCAGCACAACCCCACGGAGGGGTCGGCAGTTCTTC.

The chain combines TRBV7-2 with TRBJ1-1; D is uncertain. Trimming removed 4 bases at V and 0 bases at J, with 6 bases between. The CDR3 has 13 residues. The germline V gene encodes CDR1 SGHTA and CDR2 FQGNSA. Here the CDR3 DNA reads TGTGCCAGCAGCTCCTTAATGAACACTGAAGCTTTCTTT. Its protein product is CASSSLMNTEAFF. Full variable domain (remainder filled in from reference TRBV7-2 and TRBJ1-1): GAGVSQSPSNKVTEKGKDVELRCDPISGHTALYWYRQSLGQGLEFLIYFQGNSAPDKSGLPSDRFSAERTGGSVSTLTIQRTQQEDSAVYLCASSSLMNTEAFFGQGTRLTVV.

On this clone itself: Other nucleotide sequences from this sample produce the same CDR3. As DNA, the CDR3 is TGTGCCAGCAGTGAAAGGGGGGCCGGGGGGACTGAAGCTTTCTTT. As protein: CASSERGAGGTEAFF. The chain has TRBV2 and TRBJ1-1; the D gene is possibly TRBD1 (6 bases). V lost 2 bases and J 5 bases, leaving 15 bases between the germline ends. The CDR3 contains 15 residues. Germline-derived CDR1 and CDR2 are SNHLY and FYNNEI.